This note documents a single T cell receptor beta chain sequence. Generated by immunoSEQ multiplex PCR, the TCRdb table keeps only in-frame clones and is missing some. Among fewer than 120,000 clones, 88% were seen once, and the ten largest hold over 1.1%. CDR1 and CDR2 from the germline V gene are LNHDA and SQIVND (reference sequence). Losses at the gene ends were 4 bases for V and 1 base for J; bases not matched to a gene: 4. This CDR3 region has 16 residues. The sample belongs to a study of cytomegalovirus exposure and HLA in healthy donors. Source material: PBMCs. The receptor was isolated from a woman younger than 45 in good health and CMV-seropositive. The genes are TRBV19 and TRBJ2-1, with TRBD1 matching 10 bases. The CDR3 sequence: CASSRTGGSSYNEQFF. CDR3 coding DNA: TGTGCCAGTAGTAGGACAGGGGGGAGTTCCTACAATGAGCAGTTCTTC.